The 26 T cell receptor beta chains given below trace back to one sample, sequenced in a study of Tregs in tolerant kidney transplant recipients. The repertoire was sequenced with immunoSEQ multiplex PCR; TCRdb's copy has only in-frame clones and lacks some. The sample lists tens of thousands of clones; over 75% were seen once. Their antigen targets remain unknown. The source material was Tregs from blood cultured with allogeneic cells. The receptors derive from a human donor in good health.

This chain joins TRBV4-2 and TRBJ2-7, with a possible D match to TRBD1 (6 bases). Germline V CDR1 and CDR2: LGHNA, YNFKEQ. Trimming took 3 bases from V and 6 from J, leaving 24 bases between them. The CDR3 contains 17 residues. In nucleotides, the CDR3 is TGTGCCAGCAGCCATGAGGGACAACGGGGTGGGTTTCGCGAGCAGTACTTC. This encodes CASSHEGQRGGFREQYF.

The genes are TRBV6-1 and TRBJ1-2; the D is unclear. The CDR3 consists of 13 residues. Trimming took off 7 bases at V and 4 bases at J, with 13 bases between the two ends. CDR1 and CDR2 (germline): MNHNS, SASEGT. The CDR3 reads CASTPRLGYGYTF. CDR3 nucleotide sequence: TGTGCCAGCACTCCGAGACTCGGCTATGGCTACACCTTC.

The chain has TRBV28 and TRBJ1-4, with 8 bases matching TRBD1. V shed 5 bases and J 7 bases; nucleotides not matched to a gene: 6. The CDR3 is 14 residues long. Germline lookup yields CDR1 MDHEN and CDR2 SYDVKM. Here the CDR3 DNA reads TGTGCCAGCAGTAGACAGGGGTTTGGTGAAAAACTGTTTTTT. Protein: CASSRQGFGEKLFF.

The chain employs TRBV19 and TRBJ1-2; D might be TRBD1 (5 bases). The germline V gene has CDR1 LNHDA and CDR2 SQIVND (reference sequence). CDR3 length equals 14 residues. V lost 1 base to trimming and J lost 3 bases, with 9 bases between them. In DNA, the CDR3 is TGTGCCAGTAGTATAGGGGGCCGGGACTATGGCTACACCTTC. This sequence encodes CASSIGGRDYGYTF.

The J gene is TRBJ2-7, the V gene TRBV30, with a possible D match to TRBD1 (5 bases). V lost 2 bases and J 4 bases, leaving 18 bases between the germline ends. The CDR3 covers 15 residues. The V gene's germline CDR1 is GTSNPN and CDR2 SVGIG (reference sequence). CDR3 in amino acids: CAWSTRASVFYEQYF. The CDR3, as DNA: TGTGCCTGGAGTACCAGGGCCTCAGTCTTTTACGAGCAGTACTTC.

V usage is TRBV18 and J usage is TRBJ1-2; maybe TRBD1 (6 bases). Trimming stripped 3 bases from V and 5 bases from J, with 16 bases between. CDR1 and CDR2 (germline): KGHSH, LQKENI. This CDR3 spans 15 amino acids. Written as DNA, the CDR3 is TGTGCCAGCTCACCCTTGGACAGCCCAGGGTATGGCTACACCTTC. Translation gives CASSPLDSPGYGYTF.

This chain joins TRBV10-3 and TRBJ2-7; TRBD2 agrees at 9 bases. CDR3 length: 14 amino acids. V lost 4 bases to trimming and J lost 7 bases; unmatched junction nucleotides: 8. Germline CDR1 ENHRY, CDR2 SYGVKD. This CDR3 is CAISVGGRAGEQYF. For the CDR3, the DNA is TGTGCCATCAGTGTTGGCGGGAGGGCGGGAGAGCAGTACTTC.

This clone was detected a few times. V gene TRBV4-1 combines with J gene TRBJ2-5; maybe TRBD2 (5 bases). Trimming removed 0 bases at V and 5 bases at J, with 19 bases between. The length of the CDR3 is 17 residues. CDR1 and CDR2 (germline): MGHRA, YSYEKL. CDR3 sequence reads: CASSQDWLRVRGETQYF. The CDR3 DNA sequence: TGCGCCAGCAGCCAAGATTGGTTGAGGGTCCGAGGGGAGACCCAGTACTTC.

The count of this clone is one. The chain uses TRBV6-1 and TRBJ1-4; D uncertain. This CDR3 region has 13 residues. Trimming removed 8 bases from V and 8 bases from J, with 15 bases in between. Per the germline V gene, CDR1 is MNHNS and CDR2 is SASEGT. The CDR3 loop reads CASGLGNWEKLFF. For the CDR3, the DNA is TGTGCCAGCGGCTTGGGCAACTGGGAAAAACTGTTTTTT.

The chain employs TRBV2 and TRBJ1-5; tentative D call: TRBD1 (5 bases). Germline-derived CDR1 and CDR2 are SNHLY and FYNNEI. V lost 4 bases and J 0 bases, leaving 13 bases between the germline ends. This CDR3 has 16 residues. CDR3 protein: CASSATGPYSNQPQHF. CDR3 DNA: TGTGCCAGCAGTGCGACGGGACCCTATAGCAATCAGCCCCAGCATTTT. Combining the CDR3 with reference TRBV2 and TRBJ1-5 gives the whole variable domain EPEVTQTPSHQVTQMGQEVILRCVPISNHLYFYWYRQILGQKVEFLVSFYNNEISEKSEIFDDQFSVERPDGSNFTLKIRSTKLEDSAMYFCASSATGPYSNQPQHFGDGTRLSIL.

This rearrangement joins TRBV5-8 to TRBJ1-2; D gene ambiguous. Between the trimmed V and J ends, which lost 3 bases and 7 bases, there was a span of 19 bases. Germline loops: CDR1 SGHTS, CDR2 YDEGEE. The CDR3 length is 15 residues. This CDR3 is CASSSHNTRGFGYTF. The CDR3, as DNA: TGTGCCAGCAGCTCACACAATACCCGGGGTTTTGGCTACACCTTC.

The chain links TRBV2 to TRBJ1-6, with D unresolved. Germline CDR1 reads SNHLY; CDR2 reads FYNNEI. Trimming stripped 5 bases from V and 11 bases from J, with 10 bases between. There are 12 residues in the CDR3. The CDR3 region has the DNA TGTGCCAGCAGTATGGGTGCGGCACCCCTCCACTTT. Its protein is CASSMGAAPLHF.

The J gene is TRBJ1-2, the V gene TRBV6-5; TRBD1 matches 8 bases. V trimming: 5 bases; J trimming: 5 bases; junction bases outside the gene matches: 4. Germline lookup yields CDR1 MNHEY and CDR2 SVGAGI. This CDR3 contains 13 residues. The DNA for the CDR3 is TGTGCCAGCAGTACCACAGGGGGATATGGCTACACCTTC. This sequence encodes CASSTTGGYGYTF.

The chain combines TRBV29-1 with TRBJ1-3; D may be TRBD1 (5 bases). Trimming removed 7 bases at V and 3 bases at J, with 13 bases between. CDR1 and CDR2 from the germline V gene are SQVTM and ANQGSEA. CDR3 length: 13 amino acids. CDR3 protein: CSAAPGYGNTIYF. CDR3 nucleotides: TGCAGCGCCGCCCCAGGGTATGGAAACACCATATATTTT.

The gene calls are TRBV11-3 and TRBJ2-5; no firm D call. The germline V and J ends were trimmed by 1 base and 5 bases, with 2 bases remaining between them. From germline, CDR1 is SGHNT and CDR2 YENEEA. The CDR3 has 11 amino acids. CDR3 bases: TGTGCCAGCAGCTTAGGGGAGACCCAGTACTTC. Protein product: CASSLGETQYF.

This clone was found once. The chain recombines TRBV14 with TRBJ2-5; 7 bases line up with TRBD2. V lost 2 bases and J lost 4; bases outside the gene matches: 4. Germline values: CDR1 SGHDN, CDR2 FVKESK. This CDR3 comprises 14 residues. The CDR3 DNA is TGTGCCAGCAGCCAACAGCGGGGCCTAGAGACCCAGTACTTC. Translating it yields CASSQQRGLETQYF.

The rearrangement links TRBV6-5 to TRBJ1-5; D ambiguous. CDR3 size: 13 residues. The germline V gene encodes CDR1 MNHEY and CDR2 SVGAGI. Deletions cut 6 bases from V and 6 bases from J, with 12 bases between. The chain's CDR3 is CASSNLGSQPQHF. The CDR3 nucleotides read TGTGCCAGCAGCAACCTCGGCAGTCAGCCCCAGCATTTT.

This clone rates as medium-sized. The rearrangement links TRBV21-1 to TRBJ1-4. TRBV21-1 is deemed a pseudogene. The CDR3 spans 14 residues. The CDR3 is CASSPGQLRGKLFF. The CDR3 nucleotides are TGTGCCAGCAGCCCCGGACAGCTCCGGGGGAAACTGTTTTTT.

The chain combines TRBV6-5 with TRBJ2-7, with unresolved D. Per the germline V gene, CDR1 is MNHEY and CDR2 is SVGAGI. V dropped 0 bases and J dropped 6 bases, with 6 bases sitting between them. CDR3 length: 12 residues. CDR3 amino acids: CASSYSVGEQYF. The CDR3 nucleotides read TGTGCCAGCAGTTACTCAGTCGGCGAGCAGTACTTC.

The chain recombines TRBV19 with TRBJ1-3; tentatively, D is TRBD1 (6 bases). The CDR3 sequence is 14 residues long. Germline assignment: CDR1 LNHDA and CDR2 SQIVND (reference sequence). Trimming removed 10 bases at V and 0 bases at J, with 13 bases between. CDR3 DNA sequence: TGTGCCACTCACGGGACACCCTCTGGAAACACCATATATTTT. Translation: CATHGTPSGNTIYF.

This chain links TRBV11-3 with TRBJ2-5; TRBD1 agrees at 7 bases. V lost 3 bases, J lost 4 bases, and 8 bases stayed unmatched. The CDR3 runs 15 residues. Germline V CDR1 and CDR2: SGHNT, YENEEA. Written as DNA, the CDR3 is TGTGCCAGCAGCTTGCGACAGGGTGGAGGAGAGACCCAGTACTTC. Translating gives CASSLRQGGGETQYF.

This clone was recorded a few times. This sequence joins TRBV5-1 and TRBJ2-7, with 10 nucleotides matching TRBD2. The CDR3 loop spans 16 amino acids. With 1 base clipped from V and 6 bases from J, the junction kept 10 bases outside the gene matches. Germline lookup yields CDR1 SGHRS and CDR2 YFSETQ. CDR3 nucleotide sequence: TGCGCCAGCAGCTTGTATGGCCTAGCGGGAGCTGGCGAGCAGTACTTC. Translated: CASSLYGLAGAGEQYF.

The chain couples TRBV2 to TRBJ1-5; tentatively, D is TRBD1 (5 bases). The CDR3 spans 12 residues. V lost 5 bases and J 11 bases, leaving 13 bases between the germline ends. CDR1 is SNHLY, CDR2 FYNNEI, per germline. The CDR3 loop is CASSSYGAAQHF. For the CDR3, the DNA is TGTGCCAGCAGTTCCTACGGGGCAGCCCAGCATTTT.

The rearrangement joins TRBV5-1 to TRBJ2-1; TRBD1 matches 7 bases. This CDR3 is built from 17 residues. Trimming at V came to 2 bases and at J to 4 bases, leaving 12 bases not matched to a gene. CDR1 and CDR2 from the germline V gene are SGHRS and YFSETQ. This CDR3 reads CASSFTVTGVRYNEQFF. CDR3 nucleotide sequence: TGCGCCAGCAGCTTCACGGTAACAGGGGTCCGATACAATGAGCAGTTCTTC.

The chain employs TRBV6-5 and TRBJ1-5, with a tentative D call TRBD1 (6 bases). The CDR3 spans 14 residues. CDR1 and CDR2 (germline): MNHEY, SVGAGI. V shed 5 bases and J shed 4 bases, with 12 bases lying between them. CDR3 DNA: TGTGCCAGCAGTGAACGGGGACAAAATCAGCCCCAGCATTTT. Protein product: CASSERGQNQPQHF.

The chain is built from TRBV19 and TRBJ1-6; D gene uncertain. Germline CDR1 and CDR2: LNHDA and SQIVND (reference sequence). This CDR3 comprises 17 residues. Trimming left V 6 bases short and J 0 bases short, with 15 bases between. The CDR3 nucleotides are TGTGCCAGTAGCGGCCCGAGGAGGAGCTCCTATAATTCACCCCTCCACTTT. The encoded protein is CASSGPRRSSYNSPLHF.